What follows are 16 T cell receptor beta chains derived from one specimen sequenced in a study of beta chain features in type 1 diabetes. As every portion of the isolated RNA was reverse transcribed, the sequencing read expressed TCRB transcripts. Assay used: immunoSEQ multiplex PCR; TCRdb lists only in-frame clones, some missing. The top ten hold approximately 2% of the sample, which has some 150,000 clones, roughly 10% seen once. Sequencing input: central memory CD4+ T cells from blood. These receptors originate from a man younger than 30 in good health.

The J gene is TRBJ1-2, the V gene TRBV11-2; TRBD1 aligns across 8 bases. The CDR3 has 15 amino acids. CDR1 is SGHAT and CDR2 is FQNNGV in the germline V gene. V shed 1 base, J shed 3 bases, and the junction held 4 bases outside the gene matches. DNA of the CDR3: TGTGCCAGCAGCTTAGGAGGACAGGGTTACTATGGCTACACCTTC. Translation: CASSLGGQGYYGYTF.

The CDR3 is CASSQLDMIPNANNEQFF. The CDR3, as DNA: TGCGCCAGCAGCCAACTCGACATGATACCAAACGCTAACAATGAGCAGTTCTTC. The rearrangement joins TRBV4-1 to TRBJ2-1; D uncertain. Trimming removed 2 bases from V and 5 bases from J, with 22 bases in between. CDR3 length: 18 amino acids. Germline V gene sequence: CDR1 MGHRA, CDR2 YSYEKL.

This rearrangement joins TRBV5-1 to TRBJ2-4; D tentatively fits TRBD1 or TRBD2 (6 bases each). V lost 4 bases to trimming and J lost 8 bases, with 19 bases between them. Germline assignment: CDR1 SGHRS and CDR2 YFSETQ. The CDR3 runs 15 residues. The CDR3 DNA follows: TGCGCCAGCAGCACGATGGGAGGAGCAGGGGACATTCAGTACTTC. Translated, it gives CASSTMGGAGDIQYF. Combining the CDR3 with reference TRBV5-1 and TRBJ2-4 gives the whole variable domain KAGVTQTPRYLIKTRGQQVTLSCSPISGHRSVSWYQQTPGQGLQFLFEYFSETQRNKGNFPGRFSGRQFSNSRSEMNVSTLELGDSALYLCASSTMGGAGDIQYFGAGTRLSVL.

This clone showed up just a few times. This CDR3 is CASQLAEYNEQFF. CDR3 nucleotide sequence: TGCGCCAGCCAACTAGCGGAATACAATGAGCAGTTCTTC. The chain joins TRBV4-3 to TRBJ2-1; 8 bases map to TRBD2. This CDR3 comprises 13 residues. CDR1 LGHNA and CDR2 YSLEER come from the germline V gene. With V trimmed by 8 bases and J by 4 bases, 4 bases remained unmatched.

This clone was detected many times. In DNA form, the CDR3 reads TGTGCCAGCAGCCCGGGATTCAACAATGAGCAGTTCTTC. Protein sequence: CASSPGFNNEQFF. This rearrangement joins TRBV5-6 to TRBJ2-1; tentative D call: TRBD2 (5 bases). V dropped 4 bases and J dropped 5 bases, with 10 bases sitting between them. Germline loops: CDR1 SGHDT, CDR2 YYEEEE. The CDR3 consists of 13 residues. The full variable domain, rest sourced from reference TRBV5-6 and TRBJ2-1, is DAGVTQSPTHLIKTRGQQVTLRCSPKSGHDTVSWYQQALGQGPQFIFQYYEEEERQRGNFPDRFSGHQFPNYSSELNVNALLLGDSALYLCASSPGFNNEQFFGPGTRLTVL.

This clone was detected only a few times. CDR3 loop: CATSSGPNEQFF. For the CDR3, the DNA is TGTGCCACCTCTAGCGGGCCAAATGAGCAGTTCTTC. This chain uses TRBV2 with TRBJ2-1, with TRBD2 identical over 8 bases. Germline V gene data show CDR1 as SNHLY and CDR2 as FYNNEI. The V gene end was trimmed by 10 bases and the J gene end by 7 bases; junction bases not matched to a gene: 6. The CDR3 consists of 12 residues. The full variable domain, its missing parts supplied by reference TRBV2 and TRBJ2-1, is EPEVTQTPSHQVTQMGQEVILRCVPISNHLYFYWYRQILGQKVEFLVSFYNNEISEKSEIFDDQFSVERPDGSNFTLKIRSTKLEDSAMYFCATSSGPNEQFFGPGTRLTVL.

This clone has only a few counts. V gene TRBV5-1 combines with J gene TRBJ2-2, with 9 positions matching TRBD2. CDR1 is SGHRS and CDR2 is YFSETQ in the germline V gene. Germline trimming cut 1 base from V and 5 bases from J; bases unmatched to any gene: 6. There are 16 residues in the CDR3. CDR3 protein: CASSLPLAGRTGELFF. DNA of the CDR3: TGCGCCAGCAGCTTGCCGCTAGCGGGAAGGACCGGGGAGCTGTTTTTT.

The chain employs TRBV15 and TRBJ1-2; D may be TRBD1 (6 bases). The CDR3 totals 14 residues. Deletions cut 3 bases from V and 2 bases from J, with 10 bases between. Germline CDR1 and CDR2: LNHNV and YYDKDF (reference sequence). The CDR3 region is CATSSDRFNYGYTF. CDR3 in DNA: TGTGCCACCAGCAGTGACAGGTTCAACTATGGCTACACCTTC.

This chain links TRBV4-2 with TRBJ2-6, with 9 nucleotides matching TRBD2. The V and J ends lost 3 bases and 4 bases, in that order; junction bases with no gene match: 13. CDR1 is LGHNA and CDR2 is YNFKEQ in the germline V gene. The CDR3 contains 19 residues. CDR3 DNA sequence: TGTGCCAGCAGCCATGCCCCAGCGGGGGGCCCCGGGGGGGCCAACGTCCTGACTTTC. Its protein is CASSHAPAGGPGGANVLTF.

This clone was counted a few times. The rearrangement links TRBV7-2 to TRBJ2-3; no reliable D call. Per germline, CDR1 SGHTA and CDR2 FQGNSA. V lost 4 bases and J lost 2, with 10 bases in between. The CDR3 length is 14 residues. The CDR3 sequence is CASSSHRDTDTQYF. The CDR3 nucleotides are TGTGCCAGCAGCTCCCACAGAGACACAGATACGCAGTATTTT. Full variable domain (remainder filled in from reference TRBV7-2 and TRBJ2-3): GAGVSQSPSNKVTEKGKDVELRCDPISGHTALYWYRQSLGQGLEFLIYFQGNSAPDKSGLPSDRFSAERTGGSVSTLTIQRTQQEDSAVYLCASSSHRDTDTQYFGPGTRLTVL.

In its sample, this clone was seen a few times. This chain joins TRBV7-9 and TRBJ1-2, with 7 nucleotides matching TRBD1. Trimming removed 8 bases from V and 7 bases from J; junction bases left unmatched: 13. CDR3 length: 14 residues. CDR1 is SEHNR, CDR2 FQNEAQ, per germline (reference sequence). CDR3 amino acids: CASPSGDRDRGYTF. The CDR3 DNA reads as TGTGCCAGCCCCTCGGGCGACAGGGATCGTGGCTACACCTTC.

This sequence joins TRBV11-3 and TRBJ2-3; 8 bases are a match to TRBD2. Germline V gives CDR1 SGHNT, CDR2 YENEEA. The CDR3 covers 16 residues. After removal of 5 bases from V and 4 bases from J, the junction contained 11 bases not matched to a gene. The CDR3 sequence is CASSPGGLGVADTQYF. CDR3 DNA sequence: TGTGCCAGCAGCCCGGGGGGACTAGGAGTAGCAGATACGCAGTATTTT.

This clone was seen only a few times. The chain uses TRBV7-9 and TRBJ1-6; no clear D gene. This CDR3 is built from 15 residues. V lost 3 bases and J lost 3, with 9 bases in between. Looked up from germline, CDR1 is SEHNR and CDR2 is FQNEAQ (reference sequence). DNA of the CDR3: TGTGCCAGCAGCTTGTGGTCCAGCTATAATTCACCCCTCCACTTT. It codes for CASSLWSSYNSPLHF. Full variable domain (remainder filled in from reference TRBV7-9 and TRBJ1-6): DTGVSQNPRHKITKRGQNVTFRCDPISEHNRLYWYRQTLGQGPEFLTYFQNEAQLEKSRLLSDRFSAERPKGSFSTLEIQRTEQGDSAMYLCASSLWSSYNSPLHFGNGTRLTVT.

This clone has a handful of counts. This sequence joins TRBV6-5 and TRBJ1-5; D is unclear. The V gene's germline CDR1 is MNHEY and CDR2 SVGAGI. This CDR3 spans 12 amino acids. Trimming shortened V by 8 bases and J by 0 bases, and 5 bases separated the two germline ends. The DNA of the CDR3 is TGTGCCAGCTGTATTAGCAATCAGCCCCAGCATTTT. It translates to CASCISNQPQHF.

The table lists this clone with a few counts. The genes are TRBV9 and TRBJ2-2; the match to TRBD1 covers 10 bases. Trimming took 0 bases from V and 4 from J; bases not matched to a gene: 9. The CDR3 has 18 amino acids. Germline V gives CDR1 SGDLS, CDR2 YYNGEE. The CDR3 sequence: CASSVAPAGQGFTGELFF. The CDR3 DNA follows: TGTGCCAGCAGCGTAGCTCCGGCGGGACAGGGGTTCACCGGGGAGCTGTTTTTT.

This clone occurred a few times. The chain joins TRBV29-1 to TRBJ2-6; no clear D. Trimming cost V 6 bases and J 2 bases, with 8 bases left between them. Germline V lookup: CDR1 SQVTM, CDR2 ANQGSEA. This CDR3 has 13 residues. CDR3 sequence (DNA): TGCAGCGTACAGAGGACTGGGGCCAACGTCCTGACTTTC. Its protein product is CSVQRTGANVLTF.